This T cell receptor beta chain was profiled in a study of blood T cell repertoires in COVID-19. Study at large: In each case, the material was cDNA or gDNA derived from T cells, B-cell-depleted T cells, or PBMCs.

The germline V and J ends were trimmed by 6 bases and 6 bases, with 11 bases remaining between them. Germline CDR1 SNHLY, CDR2 FYNNEI. The CDR3 is made up of 12 amino acids. Original methodology: Scientists estimated how many nucleated cells there were by amplifying reference gene primers. Assay: immunoSEQ multiplex PCR; the TCRdb copy retains only in-frame clones and omits some. V and J calls and clone size are copied from that table; D and trimming were computed from the DNA. Of 250,000 to 300,000 clones in the sample, around nine tenths are singletons; the top ten hold just under 0.95%. The rearrangement links TRBV2 to TRBJ1-2; D not certain. The clonotype originates from a middle-aged woman who had recovered from COVID-19. The sample taken for sequencing was peripheral blood. CDR3: CASRQSLNGYTF. CDR3 sequence (DNA): TGTGCCAGCAGACAGAGCCTCAATGGCTACACCTTC.